This paragraph covers one T cell receptor beta chain sequence. The source of the sample is a study of memory CD4+ T cells and cytomegalovirus serostatus. The data were produced by immunoSEQ multiplex PCR, yet TCRdb's version contains in-frame clones alone and is incomplete. The sample yields roughly 64,000 clones, 60% to 80% seen once. Single viable CD3+CD4+CD8-CD45RO+ cells were sorted as the memory CD4+ T cells. Per germline, CDR1 MNHEY and CDR2 SVGAGI. There are 14 residues in the CDR3. The V gene end was trimmed by 7 bases and the J gene end by 1 base; junction bases not matched to a gene: 6. This TCR was sampled from an adult in good health and CMV-seronegative. This sequence joins TRBV6-5 and TRBJ1-1, with TRBD1 matching 7 bases. The sequenced sample consisted of memory CD4+ T cells from blood. CDR3: CASTSRQGNTEAFF. The DNA of the CDR3 is TGTGCCAGCACCAGCCGACAGGGGAACACTGAAGCTTTCTTT.